The sequence of this TCR beta chain was determined in a study of blood T cell repertoires in COVID-19. How the authors handled the data: Estimates of nucleated cell counts were drawn from the amplification of reference gene primers. Repertoires were generated with immunoSEQ multiplex PCR, while TCRdb's copy carries only in-frame clones and drops some. V, J and clone size reflect that table, while D and trimming were determined from the DNA. The sample lists fewer than 600,000 clones, approximately 87% occurring once. Residents of about two dozen US areas, aged 18 to 89 years, made up the participants. Allocation to cohorts depended on clinical history reported by the participants. Germline V gene sequence: CDR1 LNHDA, CDR2 SQIVND (reference sequence). The CDR3 is 17 amino acids. V trimming: 4 bases; J trimming: 0 bases; junction bases outside the gene matches: 8.

Sample: PBMCs or T cells enriched from blood (not recorded which). The chain employs TRBV19 and TRBJ2-7, with 11 bases identical to TRBD2. The clonotype comes from a middle-aged woman who had recovered from COVID-19. The CDR3 loop is CASSTPRGLAASYEQYF. The CDR3, as DNA: TGTGCCAGTAGTACCCCACGGGGACTAGCGGCCTCCTACGAGCAGTACTTC.